Listed here is a single T cell receptor (beta chain). This sample stems from a study of blood T cell repertoires in COVID-19. Study-wide background: Samples taken during acute and convalescent COVID-19 were collected in the United States, Italy and Spain.

Per the study methods: Reference gene primer amplification gave estimated nucleated cell counts. TCRdb keeps only in-frame clones here, not all; method: immunoSEQ multiplex PCR. Clone size and the V and J calls come from that table; the DNA yielded D and trimming. The sample lists roughly 250,000 clones; around 87% were seen once. The age range of participants was about 18 to 90 years, with residence in about two dozen US areas. Participants' own reports of clinical history determined their cohort assignment. The clonotype comes from a woman under 40 with acute COVID-19. The sequenced sample was PBMCs or T cells enriched from blood (not recorded which).

The CDR3 reads CASSYSDSDMNTEAFF. Here the CDR3 DNA reads TGTGCCAGCAGTTACTCGGACAGCGACATGAACACTGAAGCTTTCTTT. The rearrangement uses TRBV6-2 or TRBV6-3 and TRBJ1-1; D is perhaps TRBD1 (6 bases). V lost 0 bases to trimming and J lost 0 bases, with 11 bases between them. This CDR3 spans 16 amino acids. Germline CDR1 reads MNHEY; CDR2 reads SVGEGT.